The 25 T cell receptor beta chains reported below all come from one sample, sequenced in a study of blood T cell repertoires in COVID-19. The table came from immunoSEQ multiplex PCR; TCRdb's copy has only in-frame clones and leaves some out. The sample lists 140,000 to 150,000 clones; around 87% were seen once. Specimen: PBMCs or T cells enriched from blood (not recorded which). The receptors stem from a woman in her thirties or forties who had been exposed to COVID-19.

The rearrangement links TRBV2 to TRBJ1-6; 8 bases agree with TRBD1. Germline loops: CDR1 SNHLY, CDR2 FYNNEI. Losses at the gene ends were 5 bases for V and 14 bases for J; bases not matched to a gene: 5. CDR3 size: 12 residues. CDR3 coding DNA: TGTGCCAGCAGTCCCCAGGGGGCGACCCTCCACTTT. Translation gives CASSPQGATLHF.

In its sample, this clone was seen a few times. The chain carries TRBV27 and TRBJ2-6, with 10 bases aligning to TRBD1. This CDR3 comprises 16 residues. The germline gives CDR1 MNHEY, CDR2 SMNVEV (reference sequence). The ends lost 5 bases at V and 2 bases at J; junction bases unmatched: 3. The CDR3 coding sequence is TGTGCCAGCAGTAGAGGACAGGGGGCTGGGGCCAACGTCCTGACTTTC. Translating it yields CASSRGQGAGANVLTF.

The genes are TRBV7-9 and TRBJ2-7, with 8 bases lining up with TRBD1. Germline V lookup: CDR1 SEHNR, CDR2 FQNEAQ (reference sequence). The junction had 11 bases not matched to a gene; V was cut back by 5 bases and J by 2 bases. The length of the CDR3 is 16 residues. The CDR3 nucleotides read TGTGCCAGCAGCCGGGGCGTTCCGGGACAGGCCTACGAGCAGTACTTC. Amino acids: CASSRGVPGQAYEQYF.

This chain joins TRBV6-5 and TRBJ1-1, with TRBD1 matching over 8 bases. V lost 9 bases, J lost 1 base, and 10 bases stayed unmatched. CDR1 is MNHEY and CDR2 is SVGAGI in the germline V gene. CDR3 length equals 15 residues. This CDR3 reads CASSRTGQGNTEAFF. DNA for the CDR3: TGTGCCAGTTCCCGGACAGGGCAAGGGAACACTGAAGCTTTCTTT.

The chain joins TRBV5-1 to TRBJ1-4; D ambiguous. Per the germline V gene, CDR1 is SGHRS and CDR2 is YFSETQ. Trimming stripped 4 bases from V and 7 bases from J, with 11 bases between. The CDR3 has 13 amino acids. The CDR3 here is CASSGGRSEKLFF. The DNA for the CDR3 is TGCGCCAGCAGCGGCGGGAGGAGTGAAAAACTGTTTTTT. Variable domain in full (rest from reference TRBV5-1 and TRBJ1-4): KAGVTQTPRYLIKTRGQQVTLSCSPISGHRSVSWYQQTPGQGLQFLFEYFSETQRNKGNFPGRFSGRQFSNSRSEMNVSTLELGDSALYLCASSGGRSEKLFFGSGTQLSVL.

The chain uses TRBV7-9 and TRBJ1-1; the D is unclear. CDR3 length equals 16 residues. V was pared by 7 bases and J by 0 bases, with 18 bases between. The germline CDR1 and CDR2 sequences are SEHNR and FQNEAQ (reference sequence). In DNA, the CDR3 is TGTGCCAGCACCATGGCAGGCGGAGGAATGAACACTGAAGCTTTCTTT. Residues: CASTMAGGGMNTEAFF.

This clone was counted between two and nine times. This sample includes further DNA sequences coding for the same CDR3. The chain uses TRBV7-9 and TRBJ1-5; 8 positions match TRBD1. The length of the CDR3 is 14 residues. Germline values: CDR1 SEHNR, CDR2 FQNEAQ (reference sequence). With V trimmed by 3 bases and J by 2 bases, 0 bases remained unmatched. CDR3 residues: CASSLDRGNQPQHF. The CDR3 DNA reads as TGTGCCAGCAGCTTGGACAGGGGCAATCAGCCCCAGCATTTT.

This CDR3 reads CASQPGVDYGYTF. The DNA for the CDR3 is TGTGCCAGCCAGCCCGGGGTTGACTATGGCTACACCTTC. The J gene is TRBJ1-2, the V gene TRBV25-1, with D uncertain. V was trimmed by 8 bases and J by 3 bases, leaving 13 bases between them. Germline assignment: CDR1 MGHDK and CDR2 SYGVNS. This CDR3 comprises 13 residues.

The gene calls are TRBV3-1 (or the pseudogene TRBV3-2) and TRBJ1-1, with TRBD1 identical over 10 bases. CDR1 is LGHDT, CDR2 YNNKEL, per germline (reference sequence). V lost 1 base and J lost 4; bases outside the gene matches: 0. The CDR3 runs to 14 residues. CDR3 sequence: CASSQGTGGTEAFF. DNA for the CDR3: TGTGCCAGCAGCCAAGGGACAGGGGGCACTGAAGCTTTCTTT.

This clone was recorded only once. This rearrangement joins TRBV28 to TRBJ1-5, with a weak D call TRBD1 (6 bases). The CDR3 sequence is 13 residues long. Between the trimmed V and J ends, which lost 8 bases and 6 bases, there was a span of 14 bases. Germline V gene sequence: CDR1 MDHEN, CDR2 SYDVKM. The CDR3 DNA reads TGTGCCAGCTTCCGACAGGCGGGTCAGCCCCAGCATTTT. This sequence encodes CASFRQAGQPQHF.

This CDR3 reads CASSQQGSEAFF. The CDR3 DNA is TGTGCCAGCAGTCAACAGGGTTCCGAAGCTTTCTTT. The V and J genes are TRBV12-3 or TRBV12-4 and TRBJ1-1; TRBD1 might be the D (6 bases). Trimming cost V 5 bases and J 8 bases, with 12 bases left between them. The CDR3 covers 12 residues.

DNA for the CDR3: TGTGCCAGCAGTTATGGCGCGGGAAGAGGCGAGCAGTACTTC. Protein product: CASSYGAGRGEQYF. The gene calls are TRBV6-5 and TRBJ2-7, with D maybe TRBD2 (6 bases). Per the germline V gene, CDR1 is MNHEY and CDR2 is SVGAGI. Trimming took off 3 bases at V and 6 bases at J, with 15 bases between the two ends. There are 14 residues in the CDR3.

The chain is built from TRBV19 and TRBJ1-5, with D maybe TRBD1 (5 bases). Germline values: CDR1 LNHDA, CDR2 SQIVND (reference sequence). The ends were cut back, 0 bases at V and 7 bases at J, with 10 bases in the middle. This CDR3 has 14 residues. Here the CDR3 reads CASSIDQGYQPQHF. CDR3 coding DNA: TGTGCCAGTAGTATAGATCAGGGTTACCAGCCCCAGCATTTT. Based on the CDR3 plus reference TRBV19 and TRBJ1-5, the full variable domain is DGGITQSPKYLFRKEGQNVTLSCEQNLNHDAMYWYRQDPGQGLRLIYYSQIVNDFQKGDIAEGYSVSREKKESFPLTVTSAQKNPTAFYLCASSIDQGYQPQHFGDGTRLSIL.

The V gene is TRBV19, the J gene TRBJ1-5; 9 positions match TRBD1. Trimming at V came to 5 bases and at J to 4 bases, leaving 6 bases not matched to a gene. This CDR3 spans 15 amino acids. Germline CDR1 and CDR2: LNHDA and SQIVND (reference sequence). Here the CDR3 DNA reads TGTGCCAGTAGTTTCTGGACAGGGGTGAATCAGCCCCAGCATTTT. The encoded protein is CASSFWTGVNQPQHF.

The V call is TRBV4-1, the J call TRBJ1-3, with 7 positions matching TRBD1. CDR1 is MGHRA and CDR2 is YSYEKL in the germline V gene. J was trimmed by 6 bases and V by 0 bases; bases with no gene match: 11. The CDR3 has 17 residues. In DNA form, the CDR3 reads TGCGCCAGCAGCCAAGATCCCCTGACAGGGATCTCAAACACCATATATTTT. This sequence encodes CASSQDPLTGISNTIYF.

As to this clone: One junction end disagrees with the germline gene, perhaps due to a read error. The chain carries TRBV10-2 and TRBJ1-3, with D possibly matching TRBD1 (6 bases). The CDR3 loop spans 15 amino acids. Germline V gene sequence: CDR1 WSHSY, CDR2 SAAADI. CDR3: CASSDRDTSANTIYF. For the CDR3, the DNA is TGCGCCAGCAGTGACCGGGACACATCTGCAAACACCATATATTTT.

The V gene is TRBV24-1, the J gene TRBJ2-1; TRBD1 aligns across 10 bases. The germline gives CDR1 KGHDR, CDR2 SFDVKD. CDR3 size: 16 residues. The V gene end was trimmed by 3 bases and the J gene end by 5 bases; junction bases not matched to a gene: 6. For the CDR3, the DNA is TGTGCCACCAGTGATACTGGACAGGGGGTAGACAATGAGCAGTTCTTC. Its translation: CATSDTGQGVDNEQFF.

J is TRBJ2-7 and V is TRBV19; 8 nucleotides line up with TRBD1. J was trimmed by 0 bases and V by 9 bases; bases with no gene match: 10. This CDR3 spans 15 amino acids. Germline loops: CDR1 LNHDA, CDR2 SQIVND (reference sequence). The CDR3 here is CASRGTGGSSYEQYF. In DNA form, the CDR3 reads TGTGCCAGCAGAGGTACAGGGGGGAGCTCCTACGAGCAGTACTTC.

On this clone itself: In the same sample, other DNA sequences code for this CDR3. The V and J genes are TRBV6-2 or TRBV6-3 and TRBJ1-1, with TRBD1 matching 7 bases. The CDR3 runs 14 residues. V was clipped by 4 bases and J by 2 bases; unmatched bases: 4. Germline CDR1 is MNHEY and CDR2 is SVGEGT. CDR3 protein: CASSSGQRNTEAFF. The CDR3 bases are TGTGCCAGCAGTTCGGGACAGCGAAACACTGAAGCTTTCTTT.

V and J are TRBV5-6 and TRBJ1-4; tentative D call: TRBD1 (5 bases). The V end was cut by 2 bases, the J end by 4 bases, with 9 bases between. Germline lookup yields CDR1 SGHDT and CDR2 YYEEEE. This CDR3 has 14 amino acids. DNA for the CDR3: TGTGCCAGCAGCTTAAGACAGATTAATGAAAAACTGTTTTTT. It translates to CASSLRQINEKLFF.

This chain links TRBV19 with TRBJ1-5, with a tentative D call TRBD1 (6 bases). The CDR3 sequence is 16 residues long. The V and J ends lost 4 bases and 7 bases respectively, with 20 bases between them. Germline V CDR1 and CDR2: LNHDA, SQIVND (reference sequence). CDR3 protein: CASSTYYSGDGQPQHF. As DNA, the CDR3 is TGTGCCAGTAGTACCTATTACTCAGGGGATGGCCAGCCCCAGCATTTT.

The chain uses TRBV7-3 and TRBJ2-5, with 8 bases identical to TRBD2. Losses at the gene ends were 2 bases for V and 4 bases for J; bases not matched to a gene: 6. This CDR3 contains 15 residues. In germline, CDR1 is SGHTA, CDR2 FQGTGA. CDR3 in DNA: TGTGCCAGCAGCTTACAAGCGGGGGTGGTAGAGACCCAGTACTTC. Its translation is CASSLQAGVVETQYF.

The chain links TRBV3-1 (or the pseudogene TRBV3-2) to TRBJ2-3; 13 nucleotides align to TRBD2. Germline CDR1 LGHDT, CDR2 YNNKEL (reference sequence). The length of the CDR3 is 17 residues. V dropped 6 bases and J dropped 3; count of bases not matched to a gene: 9. CDR3 coding DNA: TGTGCCAGCAGTCGACGGACTAGCGGGGGTGGAACAGATACGCAGTATTTT. This gives the protein CASSRRTSGGGTDTQYF.

The gene calls are TRBV19 and TRBJ1-6, with unresolved D. The CDR3 is made up of 15 amino acids. Per the germline V gene, CDR1 is LNHDA and CDR2 is SQIVND (reference sequence). V was shortened by 5 bases and J by 0 bases, with 8 bases between the two germline ends. The CDR3 loop reads CASSGGNSYNSPLHF. The CDR3 nucleotides read TGTGCCAGTAGTGGCGGAAACTCCTATAATTCACCCCTCCACTTT.

The rearrangement joins TRBV19 to TRBJ1-2; TRBD1 aligns across 7 bases. J lost 8 bases, V lost 5 bases, and 11 bases had no gene match. This CDR3 has 14 residues. Germline V gives CDR1 LNHDA, CDR2 SQIVND (reference sequence). In nucleotides, the CDR3 is TGTGCCAGTAGTCCCCGGGACAGCCCCCTCGGCTACACCTTC. Translated, it gives CASSPRDSPLGYTF. Full variable domain (missing parts from reference TRBV19 and TRBJ1-2): DGGITQSPKYLFRKEGQNVTLSCEQNLNHDAMYWYRQDPGQGLRLIYYSQIVNDFQKGDIAEGYSVSREKKESFPLTVTSAQKNPTAFYLCASSPRDSPLGYTFGSGTRLTVV.